This T cell receptor beta chain was sequenced during a study of blood T cells in healthy people across ages (dated by TCRdb to between 2015 and 2017). A note on the overall study: In model experiments, template switching captured roughly one uniquely barcoded TCR beta cDNA molecule for every two T cells. Age-related changes in TCR beta repertoire diversity were measured in the study by deep sequencing normalized with unique cDNA molecular identifiers. Four age groups were formed from the donors: young (average approximately 15 years), middle-aged (approximately 41), aged (about 62) and long-lived (roughly 88). Two additional independent replicas of 1 million unique cDNA reads from the same blood draw were analyzed for two donors (one aged 18 to 30 and one aged 80 or older). General findings and caveats noted by the study authors: The long-lived group showed more naive CD4+ T cells, fewer expanded clones and increased TCR diversity than the aged group, suggesting age selection. The CMV infection status of donors was not known, potentially confounding age-related changes in expanded clonotypes. Estimates of total diversity from one million sequenced T cells were regarded as lower bounds and underestimates. There was a strong correlation between observed TCR beta diversity and the percentage of naive T cells measured by flow cytometry. Observed TCR beta diversity per million T cells fell roughly linearly with age, and a significant reduction was already apparent by age around 39. Because profiling used bulk unsorted PBMCs, naive and antigen-experienced compartments could not be compared conclusively.

V has 4 bases trimmed and J has 4 bases trimmed; junction bases matching no gene number 5. Looking up the germline V gene yields CDR1 SGHRS and CDR2 YFSETQ. From the cysteine up to the phenylalanine, the CDR3 has a length of 14 residues. The kept DNA is CDR3 alone, 42 bases in frame from the first base. The table lists this clonotype with many counts. Its target antigen remains unknown. No much larger clone is present one base from it, and per-base qualities are unavailable. The receptor library was made with 5' RACE. Sequencing was carried out with an Illumina HiSeq 2500. A second PCR of roughly 7 to 12 cycles was run with a J-beta primer mix and a sample-barcoded 5' primer. Each TCR beta cDNA molecule received a unique molecular identifier from a template-switch 5' adaptor carrying 12 random nucleotides. Each sample yielded at least 3 million CDR3-containing paired-end reads. All of the RNA was converted into first-strand cDNA using the Mint cDNA synthesis kit, with a TRBC-specific oligonucleotide serving as the primer. Following uracil-DNA glycosylase treatment, all cDNA underwent a first 18-cycle PCR with the universal primers M1SS and BC2_uni_R. Per the original workflow: For normalization, 1 million high-quality reads were randomly selected from each sample, with every read carrying a distinct molecular identifier. Reads sharing molecular identifiers were discarded rather than binned into consensus sequences. MiTCR, with a Q25 quality threshold and the strictest error-elimination algorithm, was used for CDR3 identification, clonotype clustering and error correction. A nonparametric unseen species model using Euler transformation provided a lower-bound estimate of total TCR beta diversity. Using fastp at Q25 and MiXCR, TCRdb reprocessed the public reads and kept productive beta chains. CDR3 protein duplicates are merged, each entry listing the most common genes and DNA. TCRdb, not the original authors, processed these V and J calls. For this sample the table gives more than 900,000 distinct CDR3 sequences, of which around 29% were detected only once. 10% of the sample is taken by the ten largest.

Donors were a few dozen systemically healthy Caucasian individuals from Russia aged roughly 6 to 95 years. About 10 milliliters of peripheral blood were collected from each donor into EDTA-treated Vacutainer tubes. PBMCs were isolated by Ficoll-Paque density-gradient centrifugation, with at least 7 million obtained per sample. Total RNA, at least 6 micrograms per sample, was extracted from PBMCs with Trizol reagent. For every donor, flow cytometry on a PBMC aliquot measured the percentage of naive CD45RAhigh/CD27high T cells. This same sample was also part of a study on T cells of mothers and their children. As the second publication notes: Donors were nine systemically healthy Caucasian individuals: three mothers and their six children. cDNA synthesis consumed the entire amount of extracted RNA, loaded at approximately 1.6 ug RNA in each 15 ul reaction. In the second PCR, sample barcodes and 2-4 random nucleotides were introduced via the M1S primer. Over 8.5 million TCR beta CDR3 reads came from each mother, compared with millions of reads from each child. TCR recombination output is similarly shaped by thymic selection in related and unrelated pairs, with a minor effect exerted by inherited differences. Related mother-child pairs always showed normalized repertoire overlap that was slightly higher than in unrelated mother-child pairs, though the difference was never significant. No persistent microchimeric T cell clones were detected, at a sensitivity of approximately 90 clones per million clonotypes. In the study, deep NGS was used to compare the TCR beta repertoires of mothers and children, and features distinguishing related mother-child pairs from unrelated individuals were sought. On average, the children were approximately 11 +/- 4 years old, while the mothers were approximately 40 +/- 4 years old. After adapter ligation with NEBNext reagents, the libraries were sequenced on Illumina HiSeq 2000 with 100+100 nt paired-end reads. Mother and child libraries were prepared a month apart and sequenced in separate runs to prevent cross-contamination. Each donor had between roughly 450,000 and 2,100,000 distinct TCR beta clonotypes identified. Naive TCR beta clonotypes were estimated from low-frequency clonotypes matched to each donor's FACS-determined naive share, without sorting.

The rearrangement combines TRBV5-1 with TRBJ2-5, with 9 bases matching TRBD2. The sample comprised blood. This receptor was taken from a woman in her forties in good health. The CDR3 region: CASSRTSEGETQYF. The sequenced DNA: TGCGCCAGCAGCCGGACTAGCGAAGGAGAGACCCAGTACTTC.